This is a list of T cell receptor beta chains from one sample in a study of somatic mutations in cytotoxic T cells in rheumatoid arthritis. Sequenced by immunoSEQ multiplex PCR; TCRdb stores in-frame clones only, minus some. The sample carries approximately 13,000 clones, around 68% recorded once. The specimen sequenced was CD8+ T cells sorted from blood. These receptors were obtained from a man in his 70s in good health. CDR3s include the opening cysteine and the closing phenylalanine or tryptophan. The D gene is left open where the match is weak. Clone sizes are given selectively: once, few, many, or a class where the clone is expanded.

CDR3nt: TGTGCCAGCAGCCAAGGCCCGGATACGCAGTATTTT
CDR3aa: CASSQGPDTQYF
abundance: .
v_gene: TRBV14
j_gene: TRBJ2-3
d_gene: .

CDR3nt: TGTGCCAGCAGTGAACCGGGGTACTACGAGCAGTACTTC
CDR3aa: CASSEPGYYEQYF
abundance: .
v_gene: TRBV2
j_gene: TRBJ2-7
d_gene: .

CDR3nt: TGTGCCAGCAGCCGCGGGACAGGGGGCAGAACCGGGGAGCTGTTTTTT
CDR3aa: CASSRGTGGRTGELFF
abundance: .
v_gene: TRBV21-1
j_gene: TRBJ2-2
d_gene: .

CDR3nt: TGTGCCAGCAGTGATAAACCCGGGGATACGCAGTATTTT
CDR3aa: CASSDKPGDTQYF
abundance: few
v_gene: TRBV28
j_gene: TRBJ2-3
d_gene: .

CDR3nt: TGTGCCAGCAGTGAATTGGACAGTAATGAAAAACTGTTTTTT
CDR3aa: CASSELDSNEKLFF
abundance: .
v_gene: TRBV2
j_gene: TRBJ1-4
d_gene: .

CDR3nt: TGCGCCAGCAGCTTGAGGCAGGGAGTAGTTCATGAGCAGTTCTTC
CDR3aa: CASSLRQGVVHEQFF
abundance: .
v_gene: TRBV5-1
j_gene: TRBJ2-1
d_gene: .

CDR3nt: TGTGCCAGCAGTCACTCGCGCGGGCTCATGAACACTGAAGCTTTCTTT
CDR3aa: CASSHSRGLMNTEAFF
abundance: .
v_gene: TRBV6-6
j_gene: TRBJ1-1
d_gene: .

CDR3nt: TGCGCCAGCAAATCGGAGGCAACTAATGAAAAACTGTTTTTT
CDR3aa: CASKSEATNEKLFF
abundance: once
v_gene: TRBV4-1
j_gene: TRBJ1-4
d_gene: .

CDR3nt: TGTGCCAGCAACGAGGCGGGGCTCACAGATACGCAGTATTTT
CDR3aa: CASNEAGLTDTQYF
abundance: once
v_gene: TRBV28
j_gene: TRBJ2-3
d_gene: .

CDR3nt: TGTGCCAGCAGCCAAGATGCGGGACTTAACACCGGGGAGCTGTTTTTT
CDR3aa: CASSQDAGLNTGELFF
abundance: few
v_gene: TRBV14
j_gene: TRBJ2-2
d_gene: .

CDR3nt: TGCAGCGTTAACGAGGCTGAAGCTTTCTTT
CDR3aa: CSVNEAEAFF
abundance: .
v_gene: TRBV29-1
j_gene: TRBJ1-1
d_gene: .

CDR3nt: TGTGCCAGCAGTGAAGAGGACAGCTCTGGAAACACCATATATTTT
CDR3aa: CASSEEDSSGNTIYF
abundance: .
v_gene: TRBV6-1
j_gene: TRBJ1-3
d_gene: .

CDR3nt: TGTGCCAGCAGCGAGGGACCCTGGAGCTCCTACAATGAGCAGTTCTTC
CDR3aa: CASSEGPWSSYNEQFF
abundance: .
v_gene: TRBV7-9
j_gene: TRBJ2-1
d_gene: .

CDR3nt: TGTGCCAGCAGCTTAGTAGGATTTGGGATTTCCGAATATGGCTACACCTTC
CDR3aa: CASSLVGFGISEYGYTF
abundance: .
v_gene: TRBV11-2
j_gene: TRBJ1-2
d_gene: .

CDR3nt: TGTGCCAGCAGGGAAAGGGGTTCCGAGCAGTACTTC
CDR3aa: CASRERGSEQYF
abundance: .
v_gene: TRBV2
j_gene: TRBJ2-7
d_gene: .

CDR3nt: TGCAGCGTGTTGGGAGGGATGGTGATGAACACTGAAGCTTTCTTT
CDR3aa: CSVLGGMVMNTEAFF
abundance: .
v_gene: TRBV29-1
j_gene: TRBJ1-1
d_gene: .

CDR3nt: TGTGCCAGCAGCTCTGGACAGACTAGATCATACGAGCAGTACTTC
CDR3aa: CASSSGQTRSYEQYF
abundance: .
v_gene: TRBV7-2
j_gene: TRBJ2-7
d_gene: .

CDR3nt: TGTGCCAGCAGCCCGACAGGACCTGGCTACACCTTC
CDR3aa: CASSPTGPGYTF
abundance: .
v_gene: TRBV11-2
j_gene: TRBJ1-2
d_gene: .

CDR3nt: TGTGCCAGCAGCTTCCCCGACTATGACGCTGCGAACACCGGGGAGCTGTTTTTT
CDR3aa: CASSFPDYDAANTGELFF
abundance: .
v_gene: TRBV11-2
j_gene: TRBJ2-2
d_gene: .

CDR3nt: TGTGCCAGCAGTTTGAGGACTAGCGGGAGGGACTACGAGCAGTACTTC
CDR3aa: CASSLRTSGRDYEQYF
abundance: .
v_gene: TRBV28
j_gene: TRBJ2-7
d_gene: TRBD2

CDR3nt: TGTGCCAGTAATTGGGACAGGGGTGACTACTACGAGCAGTACTTC
CDR3aa: CASNWDRGDYYEQYF
abundance: few
v_gene: TRBV19
j_gene: TRBJ2-7
d_gene: TRBD1

CDR3nt: TGTGCCAGCCCATGCGGCCCCTCAACTTATTCACCCCTCCACTTT
CDR3aa: CASPCGPSTYSPLHF
abundance: .
v_gene: TRBV6-6
j_gene: TRBJ1-6
d_gene: .

CDR3nt: TGTGCCAGCAGCGACGTCCCGAACACTGAAGCTTTCTTT
CDR3aa: CASSDVPNTEAFF
abundance: .
v_gene: TRBV7-2
j_gene: TRBJ1-1
d_gene: .

CDR3nt: TGTGCCAGTAGTATAGAGACAGGGTCCTACGAGCAGTACTTC
CDR3aa: CASSIETGSYEQYF
abundance: .
v_gene: TRBV19
j_gene: TRBJ2-7
d_gene: TRBD1

CDR3nt: TGTGCCAGCAGCGTATATAGCGGGGGGCCCTACAATGAGCAGTTCTTC
CDR3aa: CASSVYSGGPYNEQFF
abundance: few
v_gene: TRBV9
j_gene: TRBJ2-1
d_gene: TRBD2

CDR3nt: TGTGCCAGCAGTGAGAATGGGGGCACAGATACGCAGTATTTT
CDR3aa: CASSENGGTDTQYF
abundance: few
v_gene: TRBV6-4
j_gene: TRBJ2-3
d_gene: .

CDR3nt: TGTGCCAGCAGCTTAGGGACCCGGTGGACCGACTACGAGCAGTACTTC
CDR3aa: CASSLGTRWTDYEQYF
abundance: few
v_gene: TRBV7-9
j_gene: TRBJ2-7
d_gene: .

CDR3nt: TGTGCCAGCAGTCTCGGAAGGGGAACTGAAGCTTTCTTT
CDR3aa: CASSLGRGTEAFF
abundance: .
v_gene: TRBV2
j_gene: TRBJ1-1
d_gene: .

CDR3nt: TGTGCCAGCAGTGAGTGGGAGACCCAGTACTTC
CDR3aa: CASSEWETQYF
abundance: few
v_gene: TRBV28
j_gene: TRBJ2-5
d_gene: .

CDR3nt: TGTGCCAGCAGCGGTGCGGGGACTAGAGACAATGAGCAGTTCTTC
CDR3aa: CASSGAGTRDNEQFF
abundance: once
v_gene: TRBV9
j_gene: TRBJ2-1
d_gene: TRBD2

CDR3nt: TGTGCCAGCAGTTTAACTAGCGGATTTTACAATGAGCAGTTCTTC
CDR3aa: CASSLTSGFYNEQFF
abundance: .
v_gene: TRBV28
j_gene: TRBJ2-1
d_gene: TRBD2

CDR3nt: TGCGCCAGCAGCCAAGATCCGGGACAGGGAGCAGATACGCAGTATTTT
CDR3aa: CASSQDPGQGADTQYF
abundance: .
v_gene: TRBV4-3
j_gene: TRBJ2-3
d_gene: TRBD1

CDR3nt: TGTGCCTGGAGTATAGGACACAGCTACGAGCAGTACTTC
CDR3aa: CAWSIGHSYEQYF
abundance: .
v_gene: TRBV30
j_gene: TRBJ2-7
d_gene: .

CDR3nt: TGTGCCAGTACCAGGGGACAGGGGTCTCCGCCCCAGCATTTT
CDR3aa: CASTRGQGSPPQHF
abundance: .
v_gene: TRBV19
j_gene: TRBJ1-5
d_gene: TRBD1

CDR3nt: TGTGCCAGCAGCGGACGGGACAGCCCCTACAATGAGCAGTTCTTC
CDR3aa: CASSGRDSPYNEQFF
abundance: .
v_gene: TRBV7-9
j_gene: TRBJ2-1
d_gene: TRBD1

CDR3nt: TGTGCCAGCAGTTTAAGGATAGGGCACGATCAGCCCCAGCATTTT
CDR3aa: CASSLRIGHDQPQHF
abundance: medium-sized
v_gene: TRBV28
j_gene: TRBJ1-5
d_gene: .

CDR3nt: TGTGCCAGCACCCAAGGGCCAGGCTATGGCTACACCTTC
CDR3aa: CASTQGPGYGYTF
abundance: .
v_gene: TRBV5-4
j_gene: TRBJ1-2
d_gene: .

CDR3nt: TGTGCCAGCAGTTTTCCCGGGACTCTTTCCTACAATGAGCAGTTCTTC
CDR3aa: CASSFPGTLSYNEQFF
abundance: .
v_gene: TRBV28
j_gene: TRBJ2-1
d_gene: .

CDR3nt: TGCGCCAGCAGCCAAGATTTTGTGGGTTGGGAGACCCAGTACTTC
CDR3aa: CASSQDFVGWETQYF
abundance: .
v_gene: TRBV4-3
j_gene: TRBJ2-5
d_gene: .

CDR3nt: TGTGCCAGCAGTTTAGGGACAGGGTTCACTGAAGCTTTCTTT
CDR3aa: CASSLGTGFTEAFF
abundance: .
v_gene: TRBV27
j_gene: TRBJ1-1
d_gene: TRBD1

CDR3nt: TGCGCCAGCAGCCAAGATGCGACAGGGTACGAGCAGTACTTC
CDR3aa: CASSQDATGYEQYF
abundance: .
v_gene: TRBV4-3
j_gene: TRBJ2-7
d_gene: TRBD1

CDR3nt: TGTGCCAGCAGCTATCAGGGACAAGAAGCTTTCTTT
CDR3aa: CASSYQGQEAFF
abundance: .
v_gene: TRBV11-2
j_gene: TRBJ1-1
d_gene: .

CDR3nt: TGTGCCAGCAGTGAAGAGAGCGGGGGGGCCGAGGAGCAGTACTTC
CDR3aa: CASSEESGGAEEQYF
abundance: .
v_gene: TRBV6-1
j_gene: TRBJ2-7
d_gene: TRBD2

CDR3nt: TGTGCCAGCAGCGTAGAGGCCGGGACAGGGGCAAATGGCTACACCTTC
CDR3aa: CASSVEAGTGANGYTF
abundance: .
v_gene: TRBV9
j_gene: TRBJ1-2
d_gene: TRBD1

CDR3nt: TGTGCCAGCAGCCGCTCTTCGGGGCCGGAAGCTTTCTTT
CDR3aa: CASSRSSGPEAFF
abundance: .
v_gene: TRBV14
j_gene: TRBJ1-1
d_gene: .

CDR3nt: TGTGCCAGCAGCCCCGGGCCGTACACCGGGGAGCTGTTTTTT
CDR3aa: CASSPGPYTGELFF
abundance: once
v_gene: TRBV11-3
j_gene: TRBJ2-2
d_gene: .

CDR3nt: TGTGCCAGCAGCCCCCCTGAGGGGGGGGACTACGAGCAGTACTTC
CDR3aa: CASSPPEGGDYEQYF
abundance: few
v_gene: TRBV5-5
j_gene: TRBJ2-7
d_gene: .

CDR3nt: TGTGCCAGCACCACTACCCGGGACTCCTACGAGCAGTACTTC
CDR3aa: CASTTTRDSYEQYF
abundance: .
v_gene: TRBV13
j_gene: TRBJ2-7
d_gene: .

CDR3nt: TGTGCCTGGAGTTTGGGATCTCTGAACACTGAAGCTTTCTTT
CDR3aa: CAWSLGSLNTEAFF
abundance: .
v_gene: TRBV30
j_gene: TRBJ1-1
d_gene: .

CDR3nt: TGCGCCAGCAGCCGGGACAGGGGCACCGGGGAGCTGTTTTTT
CDR3aa: CASSRDRGTGELFF
abundance: .
v_gene: TRBV5-1
j_gene: TRBJ2-2
d_gene: TRBD1

CDR3nt: TGTGCCAGCAGTACGGACGGAGACACCGGGGAGCTGTTTTTT
CDR3aa: CASSTDGDTGELFF
abundance: .
v_gene: TRBV27
j_gene: TRBJ2-2
d_gene: .

CDR3nt: TGTGCCAGTAGTGTGGGGGCGCATTATGGCTACACCTTC
CDR3aa: CASSVGAHYGYTF
abundance: .
v_gene: TRBV19
j_gene: TRBJ1-2
d_gene: .

CDR3nt: TGTGCCAGCACCCCAGGGTCGAACACTGAAGCTTTCTTT
CDR3aa: CASTPGSNTEAFF
abundance: .
v_gene: TRBV27
j_gene: TRBJ1-1
d_gene: .